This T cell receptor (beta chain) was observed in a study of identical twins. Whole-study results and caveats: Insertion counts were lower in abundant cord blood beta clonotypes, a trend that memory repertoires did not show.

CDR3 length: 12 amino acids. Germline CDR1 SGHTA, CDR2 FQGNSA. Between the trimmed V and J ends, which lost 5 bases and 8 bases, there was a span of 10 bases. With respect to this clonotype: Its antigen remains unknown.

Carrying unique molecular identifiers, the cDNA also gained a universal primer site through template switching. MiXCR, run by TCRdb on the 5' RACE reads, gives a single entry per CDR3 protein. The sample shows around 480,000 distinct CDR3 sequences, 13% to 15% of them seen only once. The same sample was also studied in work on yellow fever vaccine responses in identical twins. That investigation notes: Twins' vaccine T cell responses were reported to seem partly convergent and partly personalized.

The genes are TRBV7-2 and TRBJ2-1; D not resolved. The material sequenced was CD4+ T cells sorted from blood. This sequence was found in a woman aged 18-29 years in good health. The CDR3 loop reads CASSPSVDEQFF. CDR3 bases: TGTGCCAGCAGCCCGTCGGTCGATGAGCAGTTCTTC.